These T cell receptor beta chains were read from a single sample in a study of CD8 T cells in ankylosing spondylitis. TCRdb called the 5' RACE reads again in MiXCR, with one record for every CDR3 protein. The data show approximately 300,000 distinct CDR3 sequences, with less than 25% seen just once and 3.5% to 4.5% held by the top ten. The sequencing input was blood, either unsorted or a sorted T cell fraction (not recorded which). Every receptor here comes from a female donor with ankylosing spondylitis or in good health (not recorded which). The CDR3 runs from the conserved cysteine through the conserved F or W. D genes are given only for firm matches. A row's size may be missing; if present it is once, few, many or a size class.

TGTGCCAGCCCCCCCCAGTACTTC	CASPPQYF	NA	TRBJ2-5	TRBV19	NA
TGTGCCAGCAGTCCAATGGGTGGCTCTGGGGCCAACGTCCTGACTTTC	CASSPMGGSGANVLTF	NA	TRBJ2-6	TRBV6-1	few
TGTGCCAGCAGCTTTTCAATGGGGACCAGAACAGATACGCAGTATTTT	CASSFSMGTRTDTQYF	NA	TRBJ2-3	TRBV7-8	NA
TGTGCCAGCAGCTTAGGCCTCCGGGGCGAAGAGACCCAGTACTTC	CASSLGLRGEETQYF	NA	TRBJ2-5	TRBV13	NA
TGTGCCAGCAGCTTATTGGCGTTCCAAGAGACCCAGTACTTC	CASSLLAFQETQYF	NA	TRBJ2-5	TRBV7-2	NA
TGCGCCAGCAGCTTAGGAGTGGTCCAAGAGACCCAGTACTTC	CASSLGVVQETQYF	NA	TRBJ2-5	TRBV5-1	NA
TGTGCCAGCAGCTTAACGGGACTGCCGAACACTGAAGCTTTCTTT	CASSLTGLPNTEAFF	NA	TRBJ1-1	TRBV7-9	NA
TGTGCCAGCTCACCCCGGCGGGAAGATACGCAGTATTTT	CASSPRREDTQYF	NA	TRBJ2-3	TRBV18	NA
TGCAGTGCTAGGGGACAGCCGATAAATGAGCAGTTCTTC	CSARGQPINEQFF	TRBD1	TRBJ2-1	TRBV20-1	few
TGTGCCAGCAGCTTGATGGGGGAGAATTCACCCCTCCACTTT	CASSLMGENSPLHF	NA	TRBJ1-6	TRBV7-9	few
TGTGCCAGCAGCCAGACCCGGACAGGGGGTAACGAGCAGTACTTC	CASSQTRTGGNEQYF	TRBD1	TRBJ2-7	TRBV4-2	NA
TGCAGTGCTAGGAACCTGGACAGACTTAGCACAGATACGCAGTATTTT	CSARNLDRLSTDTQYF	NA	TRBJ2-3	TRBV20-1	few
TGCAGTGCTAGACTAGCGGGACTTGGGGAGCAGTACTTC	CSARLAGLGEQYF	TRBD2	TRBJ2-7	TRBV20-1	many
TGTGCCAGCAGTGGACCCCCATTGGCGGGCAATCAGCCCCAGCATTTT	CASSGPPLAGNQPQHF	NA	TRBJ1-5	TRBV6-1	once
TGTGCCAGCAGTTACATTCAGGAGCAGTACTTC	CASSYIQEQYF	NA	TRBJ2-7	TRBV6-6	NA
TGTGCCGGCTCTAGCGGGATTAGTCCGTGGTCCAACGTCCTGACTTTC	CAGSSGISPWSNVLTF	TRBD2	TRBJ2-6	TRBV19	NA
TGTGCCTGGAAAGGGGACACTTCTCTTCGGAGCTACACCTTC	CAWKGDTSLRSYTF	NA	TRBJ1-2	TRBV30	few
TGTGCCACCAGTGATGGGAATGGCTACACCTTC	CATSDGNGYTF	NA	TRBJ1-2	TRBV24-1	many
TGTGCCAGCACCATGCCGGTTGGGAACTATGGCTACACCTTC	CASTMPVGNYGYTF	NA	TRBJ1-2	TRBV12-3/TRBV12-4	NA
TGTGCCAGCAGCTATCCGGGAGGGGGGCAAGGAGAGCAGTTCTTC	CASSYPGGGQGEQFF	TRBD2	TRBJ2-1	TRBV9	NA
TGCAGCGTTGAAGATGACAGGTCCTCCTACGAGCAGTACTTC	CSVEDDRSSYEQYF	NA	TRBJ2-7	TRBV29-1	few
TGCAGCGCAAGACAGGGGGCGAATGGCTACACCTTC	CSARQGANGYTF	TRBD1	TRBJ1-2	TRBV29-1	NA
TGCAGCGCTCGGACGGGCAGGGGAGGGGAAAACATTCAGTACTTC	CSARTGRGGENIQYF	NA	TRBJ2-4	TRBV29-1	few
TGTGCCAGCAGCCCCGTGCTCGGGGACACCGGGGAGCTGTTTTTT	CASSPVLGDTGELFF	NA	TRBJ2-2	TRBV12-3/TRBV12-4	few
TGTGCCAGCAGCCAAGATTCTAACATCCTCACCTTC	CASSQDSNILTF	NA	TRBJ1-2	TRBV14	few
TGTGCCAGCAGTTCCGGACAGGGAGCGCGCTTC	CASSSGQGARF	TRBD1	TRBJ1-2	TRBV25-1	NA
TGTGCCAGCAGCCACGGGGACCAAGAGACCCAGTACTTC	CASSHGDQETQYF	NA	TRBJ2-5	TRBV3-1	NA
TGTGCCAGCAGCTTAGGTCTGGGTCCAGATACGCAGTATTTT	CASSLGLGPDTQYF	NA	TRBJ2-3	TRBV7-2	NA
TGTGCCATCTCATCCCCGGATACGCAGTATTTT	CAISSPDTQYF	NA	TRBJ2-3	TRBV10-3	NA
TGCAGTGCAAGACACTGGGCCGGGGATACGCAGTATTTT	CSARHWAGDTQYF	NA	TRBJ2-3	TRBV20-1	few
TGTGCCATCCAGGAGGGAGTAAGCGGAGCCACAGATACGCAGTATTTT	CAIQEGVSGATDTQYF	NA	TRBJ2-3	TRBV10-3	few
TGTGCCATCGGGACTAGCGGGAGCAACGGCAATGAGCAGTTCTTC	CAIGTSGSNGNEQFF	TRBD2	TRBJ2-1	TRBV10-3	few
TGCAGTGCTAGCGATTTCAACAAGGCAGATACGCAGTATTTT	CSASDFNKADTQYF	NA	TRBJ2-3	TRBV20-1	NA
TGTGCCAGGCCAGGGGAGACCCAGTACTTC	CARPGETQYF	NA	TRBJ2-5	TRBV6-5	NA
TGTGCCAGCAGCTTTAGCGGGAGGGCCGTAGATACGCAGTATTTT	CASSFSGRAVDTQYF	TRBD2	TRBJ2-3	TRBV11-2	many
TGCAGTGCTAGAGATCCTTTCCGGACAGCTAATTCACCCCTCCACTTT	CSARDPFRTANSPLHF	NA	TRBJ1-6	TRBV20-1	few
TGTGCCAGCAGCTCACTATTGAAAGAGACCCAGTACTTC	CASSSLLKETQYF	NA	TRBJ2-5	TRBV7-2	few
TGTGCCAGCAGTTACAGGGAGCAGAGGAGGAACACTGAAGCTTTCTTT	CASSYREQRRNTEAFF	NA	TRBJ1-1	TRBV6-5	NA
TGTGCTAGTGGACCCCGGACGGGCCAGGATACGCAGTATTTT	CASGPRTGQDTQYF	NA	TRBJ2-3	TRBV12-5	few
TGTGCCAGCAGCCGGGGCGGGGGCGGCTACGAGCAGTACTTC	CASSRGGGGYEQYF	NA	TRBJ2-7	TRBV5-6	few
TGTGCCAGCAGCCCCAAGGGACTAGCGAACACCGGGGAGCTGTTTTTT	CASSPKGLANTGELFF	TRBD2	TRBJ2-2	TRBV6-2/TRBV6-3	NA
TGTGCCAGCAGCACGATGGCCCAGGGGAACACTGAAGCTTTCTTT	CASSTMAQGNTEAFF	NA	TRBJ1-1	TRBV5-5	many
TGCAGCGCCAAGACAGGGGGGACCAACACTGAAGCTTTCTTT	CSAKTGGTNTEAFF	TRBD1	TRBJ1-1	TRBV29-1	many
TGTGCCAGCAGCTTAGTTCTCAGTACTAGCGGTAACCAAGAGACCCAGTACTTC	CASSLVLSTSGNQETQYF	TRBD2	TRBJ2-5	TRBV11-2	NA